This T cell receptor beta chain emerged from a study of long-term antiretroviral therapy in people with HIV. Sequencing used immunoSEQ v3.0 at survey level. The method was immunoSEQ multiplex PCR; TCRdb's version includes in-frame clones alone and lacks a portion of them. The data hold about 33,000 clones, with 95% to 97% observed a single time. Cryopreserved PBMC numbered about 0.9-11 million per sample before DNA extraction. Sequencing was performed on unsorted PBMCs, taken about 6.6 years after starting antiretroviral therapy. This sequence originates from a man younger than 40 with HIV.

The CDR3 nucleotides read TGTGCCATCAGTGAGGCAGGGGTGAACACTGAAGCTTTCTTT. Translated, it gives CAISEAGVNTEAFF. The chain carries TRBV10-3 and TRBJ1-1; D possibly corresponds to TRBD1 (6 bases). The CDR3 length is 14 residues. Germline CDR1 and CDR2: ENHRY and SYGVKD. Between the trimmed V and J ends, which lost 2 bases and 0 bases, there was a span of 7 bases.